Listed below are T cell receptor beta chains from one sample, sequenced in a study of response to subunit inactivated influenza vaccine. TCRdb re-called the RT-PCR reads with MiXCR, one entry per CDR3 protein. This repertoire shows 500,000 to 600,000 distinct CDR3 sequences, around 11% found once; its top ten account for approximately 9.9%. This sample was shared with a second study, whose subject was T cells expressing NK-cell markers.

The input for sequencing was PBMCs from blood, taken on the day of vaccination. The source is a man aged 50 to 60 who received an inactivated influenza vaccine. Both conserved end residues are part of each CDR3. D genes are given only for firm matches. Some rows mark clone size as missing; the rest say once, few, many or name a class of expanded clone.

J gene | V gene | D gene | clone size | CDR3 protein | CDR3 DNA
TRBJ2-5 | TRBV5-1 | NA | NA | CASSKFRQSQETQYF | TGCGCCAGCAGCAAGTTCCGACAGTCGCAAGAGACCCAGTACTTC
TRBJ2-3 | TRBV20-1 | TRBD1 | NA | CSAGTRGRTDTQYF | TGCAGTGCAGGGACCAGGGGGAGAACAGATACGCAGTATTTT
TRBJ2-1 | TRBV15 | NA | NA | CATSKGGAGYYNEQFF | TGTGCCACCAGCAAAGGCGGAGCCGGGTACTACAATGAGCAGTTCTTC
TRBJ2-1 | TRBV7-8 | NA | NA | CASSSGTYPGEQFF | TGTGCCAGCAGCTCGGGGACCTACCCCGGGGAGCAGTTCTTC
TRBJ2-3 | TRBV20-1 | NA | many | CSATKDSHIGTDTQYF | TGCAGTGCGACTAAGGACAGCCACATAGGCACAGATACGCAGTATTTT
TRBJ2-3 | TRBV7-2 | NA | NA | CASSDSPGRDTQYF | TGTGCCAGCAGCGACTCCCCGGGCAGGGATACGCAGTATTTT
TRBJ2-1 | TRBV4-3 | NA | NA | CASSQDWGLGFSYNEQFF | TGCGCCAGCAGCCAAGATTGGGGGCTAGGCTTCTCCTACAATGAGCAGTTCTTC
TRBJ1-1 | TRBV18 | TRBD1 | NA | CASSPATGLGEAFF | TGTGCCAGCTCACCGGCGACAGGGTTGGGTGAAGCTTTCTTT
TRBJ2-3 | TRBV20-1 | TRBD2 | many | CSALAGGSTDTQYF | TGCAGTGCCTTAGCGGGGGGCTCCACAGATACGCAGTATTTT
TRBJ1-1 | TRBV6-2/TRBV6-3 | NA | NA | CASWGREGDTEAFF | TGTGCCAGCTGGGGCCGGGAGGGGGACACTGAAGCTTTCTTT
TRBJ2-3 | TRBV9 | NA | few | CASSVVESWDTQYF | TGTGCCAGCAGCGTAGTTGAGAGTTGGGATACGCAGTATTTT
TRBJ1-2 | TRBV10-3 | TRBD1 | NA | CAIKTGAGGYTF | TGTGCCATCAAGACAGGGGCCGGTGGCTACACCTTC
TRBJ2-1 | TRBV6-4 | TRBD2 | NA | CASSVAGGSNEQFF | TGTGCCAGCAGTGTGGCGGGAGGGAGCAATGAGCAGTTCTTC
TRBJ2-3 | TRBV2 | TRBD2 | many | CASSEGLAGGGIDTQYF | TGTGCCAGCAGTGAAGGGCTAGCGGGGGGAGGTATAGATACGCAGTATTTT
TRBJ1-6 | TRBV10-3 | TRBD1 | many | CAITTDRGSPLHF | TGTGCCATCACCACTGACAGGGGTTCACCCCTCCACTTT
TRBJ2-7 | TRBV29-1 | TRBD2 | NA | CSVVTSGRYEQYF | TGCAGCGTTGTGACTAGCGGGAGATACGAGCAGTACTTC
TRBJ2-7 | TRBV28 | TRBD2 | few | CASSSVGGGPDYEQYF | TGTGCCAGCAGTTCCGTTGGGGGAGGGCCTGACTACGAGCAGTACTTC
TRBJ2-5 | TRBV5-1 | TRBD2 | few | CASSLFGLARGQETQYF | TGCGCCAGCAGCTTGTTTGGACTAGCCCGGGGACAAGAGACCCAGTACTTC
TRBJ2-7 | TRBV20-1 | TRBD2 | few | CSARDGSGRAYEQYF | TGCAGTGCTAGAGATGGTAGCGGGAGGGCCTACGAGCAGTACTTC
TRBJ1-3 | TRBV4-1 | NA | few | CASSQEGEDTIYF | TGCGCCAGCAGCCAAGAGGGGGAGGATACCATATATTTT
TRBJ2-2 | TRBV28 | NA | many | CASSLDGTNTGELFF | TGTGCCAGCAGTTTGGACGGAACGAACACCGGGGAGCTGTTTTTT
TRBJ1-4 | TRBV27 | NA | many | CASSPRIREKLFF | TGTGCCAGCAGTCCCCGGATACGCGAAAAACTGTTTTTT
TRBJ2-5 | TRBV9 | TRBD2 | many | CASSEGAGGETQYF | TGTGCCAGCAGCGAGGGAGCGGGGGGGGAGACCCAGTACTTC
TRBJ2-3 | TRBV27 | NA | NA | CASSLSAGPGVTDTQYF | TGTGCCAGCAGTTTGAGCGCGGGGCCCGGAGTGACAGATACGCAGTATTTT
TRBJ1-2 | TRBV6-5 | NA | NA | CASSYRGSLNYGYTF | TGTGCCAGCAGTTACCGGGGCTCCCTTAACTATGGCTACACCTTC
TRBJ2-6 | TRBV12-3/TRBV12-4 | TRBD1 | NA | CASASGTGVTGANVLTF | TGTGCCAGCGCGTCCGGGACAGGGGTAACTGGGGCCAACGTCCTGACTTTC
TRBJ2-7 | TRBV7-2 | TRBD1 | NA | CASSFTGQGGYEQYF | TGTGCCAGCAGCTTCACTGGACAGGGAGGTTACGAGCAGTACTTC
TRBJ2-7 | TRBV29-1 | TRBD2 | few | CSAAGGFHEQYF | TGCAGCGCAGCGGGAGGGTTCCACGAGCAGTACTTC